The next 9 T cell receptor beta chains were all read from a single sample in a study of blood T cell repertoires in COVID-19. Sequenced by immunoSEQ multiplex PCR; TCRdb stores in-frame clones only, minus some. The sample lists some 89,000 clones; 70% to 85% were seen once. Material: peripheral blood. The source is a man aged 65-85 years with acute or convalescent COVID-19.

The chain's CDR3 is CASSINGNEQFF. CDR3 in DNA: TGTGCCAGCAGCATCAACGGGAATGAGCAGTTCTTC. The chain carries TRBV21-1 and TRBJ2-1; whether TRBD2, the table's D call, matches the DNA was not checked. TRBV21-1 represents a pseudogene. The CDR3 loop spans 12 amino acids.

The chain carries TRBV4-2 and TRBJ2-4; 14 bases agree with TRBD2. V was pared by 2 bases and J by 2 bases, with 11 bases of the junction left unmatched. Germline V gene data show CDR1 as LGHNA and CDR2 as YNFKEQ. This CDR3 is 20 amino acids long. The CDR3 DNA is TGTGCCAGCAGCCAACTCCCCCAGGGGACTAGCGGGGGAACCAAAAACATTCAGTACTTC. It translates to CASSQLPQGTSGGTKNIQYF.

The gene calls are TRBV29-1 and TRBJ1-2; D possibly corresponds to TRBD1 (5 bases). The V gene lost 1 base and the J gene lost 7 bases, with 10 bases spanning the gap. Germline V lookup: CDR1 SQVTM, CDR2 ANQGSEA. CDR3 length: 12 amino acids. This chain's CDR3 is CSVEAGRGGYTF. In DNA form, the CDR3 reads TGCAGCGTTGAAGCAGGGAGGGGTGGCTACACCTTC.

This CDR3 reads CAYSDRDQPQHF. As DNA, the CDR3 is TGTGCCTACAGCGACAGGGATCAGCCCCAGCATTTT. V is TRBV30 and J is TRBJ1-5; 7 bases agree with TRBD1. Germline V gives CDR1 GTSNPN, CDR2 SVGIG (reference sequence). This CDR3 has 12 amino acids. V lost 7 bases, J lost 5 bases, and 5 bases stayed unmatched.

This clone was picked up a small number of times. V and J are TRBV6-5 and TRBJ1-2; D is uncertain. V lost 8 bases and J lost 0, with 13 bases in between. The germline V gene encodes CDR1 MNHEY and CDR2 SVGAGI. This CDR3 contains 14 residues. CDR3 region: CASRGSWANYGYTF. The CDR3 DNA reads as TGTGCCAGCCGAGGTTCTTGGGCTAACTATGGCTACACCTTC.

The chain has TRBV4-1 and TRBJ1-3; D call uncertain. CDR1 is MGHRA, CDR2 YSYEKL, per germline. Trimming cost V 4 bases and J 2 bases, with 9 bases left between them. This CDR3 region has 14 residues. CDR3 amino acids: CASSPRTAGNTIYF. The CDR3, as DNA: TGCGCCAGCAGCCCCCGAACGGCTGGAAACACCATATATTTT.

CDR3 nucleotide sequence: TGTGCCAGCAGCTTACTAGCGGGGGGGCTTAACCAAGAGACCCAGTACTTC. Protein sequence: CASSLLAGGLNQETQYF. The gene calls are TRBV5-4 and TRBJ2-5, with 13 bases lining up with TRBD2. Trimming removed 2 bases from V and 0 bases from J; junction bases left unmatched: 4. Germline values: CDR1 SGHNT, CDR2 YYREEE (reference sequence). The CDR3 has 17 amino acids.

The chain has TRBV30 and TRBJ2-2; weak D call: TRBD1 (6 bases). The CDR3 runs 16 residues. Germline values: CDR1 GTSNPN, CDR2 SVGIG (reference sequence). V lost 2 bases to trimming and J lost 0 bases, with 13 bases between them. CDR3 DNA: TGTGCCTGGAGTCAATGGAAGGGGGCGAACACCGGGGAGCTGTTTTTT. Protein: CAWSQWKGANTGELFF.

The table lists this clone with a few counts. The V and J genes are TRBV4-2 and TRBJ2-5; maybe TRBD2 (6 bases). The CDR3 consists of 15 residues. Trimming stripped 5 bases from V and 1 base from J, with 14 bases between. The germline gives CDR1 LGHNA, CDR2 YNFKEQ. This chain's CDR3 is CASSLEAGFQETQYF. CDR3 nucleotides: TGTGCCAGCAGCTTAGAGGCGGGGTTCCAAGAGACCCAGTACTTC.